The text below deals with one TCR beta chain. Its antigen is not known. This sample is drawn from a study of early stage breast cancer tumors. Study at large: Most invasive tumors, twelve of 16, were ER+/PR+/HER2-. About 8 ER+/PR+/HER2- tumors were invasive ductal; four were invasive lobular.

The length of the CDR3 is 16 residues. Study findings and constraints: Compared with adjacent normal breast, tumors showed about 2.3-fold denser, more clonal T cells.

Each sample had two DNA replicates, 0.5 ug blood or approximately 1.5 ug tissue. Method: immunoSEQ multiplex PCR; TCRdb's copy keeps in-frame clones and lacks some. Of tens of thousands of clones listed, under 85% are singletons. Material: blood. The rearrangement links TRBV21-1 to TRBJ2-4; TRBD1 is the table's D call and was not checked against the DNA. TRBV21-1 is designated a pseudogene. The source of this sequence is a person in their 60s with breast cancer. CDR3 in DNA: TGTGCCAGCAGCAAAGGACAGGGGAGTTCCAAAAACATTCAGTACTTC. Protein product: CASSKGQGSSKNIQYF.